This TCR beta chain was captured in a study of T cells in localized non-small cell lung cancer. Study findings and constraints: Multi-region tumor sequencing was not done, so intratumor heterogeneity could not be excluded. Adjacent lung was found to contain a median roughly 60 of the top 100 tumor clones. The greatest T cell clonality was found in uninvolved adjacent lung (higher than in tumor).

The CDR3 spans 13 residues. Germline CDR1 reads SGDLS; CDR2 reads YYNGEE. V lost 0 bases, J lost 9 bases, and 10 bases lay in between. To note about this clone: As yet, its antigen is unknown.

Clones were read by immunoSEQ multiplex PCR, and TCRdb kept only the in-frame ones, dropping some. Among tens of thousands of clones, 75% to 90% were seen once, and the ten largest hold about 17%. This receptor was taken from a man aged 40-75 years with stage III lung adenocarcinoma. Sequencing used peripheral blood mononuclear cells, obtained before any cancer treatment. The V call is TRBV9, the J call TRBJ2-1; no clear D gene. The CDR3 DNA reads TGTGCCAGCAGCGTAGATATAGCCGGTGAGCAGTTCTTC. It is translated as CASSVDIAGEQFF.